At least ten counts were recorded for the clone carrying this TCR beta chain. Its target is not known. This entry belongs to a study of identical twins. Whole-study results and caveats: Those out-of-frame alpha sequences shared by twins showed an excess of low generation probability. Whereas memory repertoires showed no such difference, abundant cord blood beta clonotypes carried fewer insertions.

Germline V gene lookup returns CDR1 MNHEY and CDR2 SVGAGI. The CDR3 covers 17 residues. V dropped 4 bases and J dropped 3 bases, with 21 bases sitting between them. Template switching created a universal primer site, and the cDNA included unique molecular identifiers. TCRdb fed the 5' RACE reads into MiXCR, producing one record per CDR3 protein. The table shows 550,000 to 800,000 distinct CDR3 sequences, with 7% to 7.5% occurring only once. These data were also filed under a second study, of yellow fever vaccine responses in identical twins.

This clonotype originated in a young woman in good health. Sequenced sample: PBMCs. The chain is built from TRBV6-5 and TRBJ2-5; D remains unclear. This chain's CDR3 is CASSSHLVSSEEETQYF. In DNA form, the CDR3 reads TGTGCCAGCAGTTCGCACTTGGTATCGTCGGAAGAAGAGACCCAGTACTTC.